This TCR beta chain emerged from a study of cytomegalovirus exposure and HLA in healthy donors. General study findings and limits: It was reported that the classifier diagnosed cytomegalovirus status with high specificity and sensitivity in both the original and validation cohorts. Most TCR sequences were seen very rarely across donors, but some public TCRs occurred in many. In a later analysis, most CMV-associated TCR beta chains appeared HLA-restricted.

V dropped 8 bases and J dropped 5; count of bases not matched to a gene: 11. The CDR3 is 15 residues long. CDR1 SNHLY and CDR2 FYNNEI come from the germline V gene. Both 60 Vbeta primers and 13 Jbeta primers went into the PCR. In the authors' methods: An analysis performed later counted about 80 million unique TCR beta chains (roughly 11 million of them shared). Sequenced by immunoSEQ multiplex PCR; TCRdb stores in-frame clones only, minus some. That table is the source of V, J and clone size, and D and trimming were worked out from the DNA. The sample shows over 150,000 clones, 70% to 80% of them seen only once. This clone was detected only a few times. Its target is unknown.

The clonotype originates from a woman aged 40 to 49 in good health and CMV-seronegative. The V and J genes are TRBV2 and TRBJ1-1, with 10 bases aligning to TRBD1. The specimen sequenced was PBMCs. CDR3 sequence (DNA): TGTGCCAGCTTCTGGACAGGGGGTTTGAGGACTGAAGCTTTCTTT. Residues: CASFWTGGLRTEAFF.